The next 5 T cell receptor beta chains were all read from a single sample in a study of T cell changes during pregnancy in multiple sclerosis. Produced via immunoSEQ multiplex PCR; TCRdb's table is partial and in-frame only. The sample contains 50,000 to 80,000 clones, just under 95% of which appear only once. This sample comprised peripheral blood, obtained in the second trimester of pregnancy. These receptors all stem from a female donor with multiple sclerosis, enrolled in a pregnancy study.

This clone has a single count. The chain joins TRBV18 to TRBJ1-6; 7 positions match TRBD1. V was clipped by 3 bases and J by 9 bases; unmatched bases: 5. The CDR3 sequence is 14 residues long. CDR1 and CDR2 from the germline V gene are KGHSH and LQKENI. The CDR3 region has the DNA TGTGCCAGCTCACCTGAGGGGGCAGGTTCACCCCTCCACTTT. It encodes CASSPEGAGSPLHF. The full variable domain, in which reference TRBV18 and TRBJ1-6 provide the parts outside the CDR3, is NAGVMQNPRHLVRRRGQEARLRCSPMKGHSHVYWYRQLPEEGLKFMVYLQKENIIDESGMPKERFSAEFPKEGPSILRIQQVVRGDSAAYFCASSPEGAGSPLHFGNGTRLTVT.

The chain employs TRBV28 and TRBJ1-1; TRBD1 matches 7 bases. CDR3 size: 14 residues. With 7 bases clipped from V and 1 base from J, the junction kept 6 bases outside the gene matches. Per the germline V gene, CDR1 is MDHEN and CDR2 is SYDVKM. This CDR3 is CASTPGGRNTEAFF. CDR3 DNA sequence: TGTGCCAGCACCCCAGGGGGGCGGAACACTGAAGCTTTCTTT.

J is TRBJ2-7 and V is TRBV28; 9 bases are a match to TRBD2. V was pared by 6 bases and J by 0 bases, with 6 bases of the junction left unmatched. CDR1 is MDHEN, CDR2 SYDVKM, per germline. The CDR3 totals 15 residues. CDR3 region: CASSRSGSHSYEQYF. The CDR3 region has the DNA TGTGCCAGCAGCCGTAGCGGGAGCCACTCCTACGAGCAGTACTTC.

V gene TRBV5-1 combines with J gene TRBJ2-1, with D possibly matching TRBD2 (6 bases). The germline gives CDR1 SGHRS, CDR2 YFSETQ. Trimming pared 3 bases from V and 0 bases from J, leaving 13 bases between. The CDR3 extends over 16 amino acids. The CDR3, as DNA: TGCGCCAGCAGCTCCCCAGGAGGGAGCTCCTACAATGAGCAGTTCTTC. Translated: CASSSPGGSSYNEQFF. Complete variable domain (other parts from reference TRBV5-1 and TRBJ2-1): KAGVTQTPRYLIKTRGQQVTLSCSPISGHRSVSWYQQTPGQGLQFLFEYFSETQRNKGNFPGRFSGRQFSNSRSEMNVSTLELGDSALYLCASSSPGGSSYNEQFFGPGTRLTVL.

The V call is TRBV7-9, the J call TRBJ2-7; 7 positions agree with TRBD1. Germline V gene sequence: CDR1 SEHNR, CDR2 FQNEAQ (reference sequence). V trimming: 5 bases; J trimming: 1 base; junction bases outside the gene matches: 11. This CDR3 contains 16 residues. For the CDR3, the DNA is TGTGCCAGCAGCCCCCCAGGGTCAGGGGGTTCCTACGAGCAGTACTTC. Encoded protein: CASSPPGSGGSYEQYF. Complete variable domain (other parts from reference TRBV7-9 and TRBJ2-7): DTGVSQNPRHKITKRGQNVTFRCDPISEHNRLYWYRQTLGQGPEFLTYFQNEAQLEKSRLLSDRFSAERPKGSFSTLEIQRTEQGDSAMYLCASSPPGSGGSYEQYFGPGTRLTVT.